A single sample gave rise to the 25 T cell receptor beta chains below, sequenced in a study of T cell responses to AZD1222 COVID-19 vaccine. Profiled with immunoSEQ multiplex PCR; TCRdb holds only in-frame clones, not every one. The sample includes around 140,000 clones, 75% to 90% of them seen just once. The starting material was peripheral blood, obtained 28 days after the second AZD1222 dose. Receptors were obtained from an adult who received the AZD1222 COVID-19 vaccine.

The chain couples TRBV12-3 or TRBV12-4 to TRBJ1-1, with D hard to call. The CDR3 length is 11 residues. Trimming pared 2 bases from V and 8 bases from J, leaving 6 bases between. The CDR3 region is CASSLTFEAFF. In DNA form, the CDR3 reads TGTGCCAGCAGTTTAACATTCGAAGCTTTCTTT.

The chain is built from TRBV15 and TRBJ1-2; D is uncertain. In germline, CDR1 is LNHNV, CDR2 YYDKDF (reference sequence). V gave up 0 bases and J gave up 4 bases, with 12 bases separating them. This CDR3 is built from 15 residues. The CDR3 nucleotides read TGTGCCACCAGCAGAGAAGTCCTCTCCGCCTATGGCTACACCTTC. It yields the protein CATSREVLSAYGYTF.

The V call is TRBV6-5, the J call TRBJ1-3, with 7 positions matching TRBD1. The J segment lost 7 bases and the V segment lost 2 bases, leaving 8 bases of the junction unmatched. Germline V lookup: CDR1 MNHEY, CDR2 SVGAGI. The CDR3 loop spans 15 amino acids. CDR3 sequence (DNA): TGTGCCAGCAGTTACATGACAGGGATCGGGAACACCATATATTTT. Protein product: CASSYMTGIGNTIYF.

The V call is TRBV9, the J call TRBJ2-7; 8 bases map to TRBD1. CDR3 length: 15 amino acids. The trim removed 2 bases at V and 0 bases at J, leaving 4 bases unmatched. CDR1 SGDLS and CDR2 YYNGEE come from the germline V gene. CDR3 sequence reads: CASSVTGDPSYEQYF. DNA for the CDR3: TGTGCCAGCAGCGTGACAGGGGACCCCTCCTACGAGCAGTACTTC. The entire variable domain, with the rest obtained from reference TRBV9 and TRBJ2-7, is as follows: DSGVTQTPKHLITATGQRVTLRCSPRSGDLSVYWYQQSLDQGLQFLIQYYNGEERAKGNILERFSAQQFPDLHSELNLSSLELGDSALYFCASSVTGDPSYEQYFGPGTRLTVT.

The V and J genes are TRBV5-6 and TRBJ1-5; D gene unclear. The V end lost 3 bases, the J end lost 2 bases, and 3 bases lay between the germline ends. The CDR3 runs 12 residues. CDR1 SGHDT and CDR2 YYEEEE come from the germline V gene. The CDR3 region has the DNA TGTGCCAGCAGCTATGGCAATCAGCCCCAGCATTTT. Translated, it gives CASSYGNQPQHF.

CDR3 in amino acids: CSASLLGGSYGYTF. In DNA, the CDR3 is TGCAGTGCTAGTTTATTGGGGGGAAGCTATGGCTACACCTTC. The chain employs TRBV20-1 and TRBJ1-2; perhaps TRBD1 as D (5 bases). The CDR3 runs to 14 residues. V gave up 3 bases and J gave up 4 bases, with 15 bases separating them. The germline V gene encodes CDR1 DFQATT and CDR2 SNEGSKA (reference sequence).

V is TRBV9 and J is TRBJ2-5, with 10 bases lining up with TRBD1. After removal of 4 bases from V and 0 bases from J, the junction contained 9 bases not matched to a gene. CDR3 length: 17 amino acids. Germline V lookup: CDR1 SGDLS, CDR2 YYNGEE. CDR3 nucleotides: TGTGCCAGCAGCCCGCGGGGGGACAGGGGCCACCAAGAGACCCAGTACTTC. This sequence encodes CASSPRGDRGHQETQYF.

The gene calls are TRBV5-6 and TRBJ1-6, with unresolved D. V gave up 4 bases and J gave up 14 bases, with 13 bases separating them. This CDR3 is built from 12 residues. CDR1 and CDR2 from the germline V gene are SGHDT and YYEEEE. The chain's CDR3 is CASSRRARALHF. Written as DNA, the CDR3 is TGTGCCAGCAGCCGACGGGCACGGGCCCTCCACTTT.

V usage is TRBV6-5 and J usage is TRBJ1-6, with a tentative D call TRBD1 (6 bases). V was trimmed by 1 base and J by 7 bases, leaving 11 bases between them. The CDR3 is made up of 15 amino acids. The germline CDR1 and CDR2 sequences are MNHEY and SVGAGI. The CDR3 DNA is TGTGCCAGCAGTTACTTATACAGGGAGAATTCACCCCTCCACTTT. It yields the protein CASSYLYRENSPLHF.

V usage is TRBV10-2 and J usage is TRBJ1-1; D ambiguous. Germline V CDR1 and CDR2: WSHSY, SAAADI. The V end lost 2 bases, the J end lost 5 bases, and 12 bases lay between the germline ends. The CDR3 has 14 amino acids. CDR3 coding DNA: TGCGCCAGCAGTGAGGGGTACGCGCGGACTGAAGCTTTCTTT. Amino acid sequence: CASSEGYARTEAFF.

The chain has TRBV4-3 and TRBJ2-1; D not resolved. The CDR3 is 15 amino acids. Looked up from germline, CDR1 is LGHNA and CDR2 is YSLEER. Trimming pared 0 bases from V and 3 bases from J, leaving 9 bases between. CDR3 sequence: CASSQDMILYNEQFF. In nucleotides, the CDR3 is TGCGCCAGCAGCCAAGATATGATTCTCTACAATGAGCAGTTCTTC.

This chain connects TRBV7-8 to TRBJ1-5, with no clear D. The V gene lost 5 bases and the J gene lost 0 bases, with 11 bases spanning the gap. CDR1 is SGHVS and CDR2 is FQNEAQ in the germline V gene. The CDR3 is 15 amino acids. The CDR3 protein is CASSPLGNSNQPQHF. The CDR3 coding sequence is TGTGCCAGCAGCCCTTTGGGGAATAGCAATCAGCCCCAGCATTTT.

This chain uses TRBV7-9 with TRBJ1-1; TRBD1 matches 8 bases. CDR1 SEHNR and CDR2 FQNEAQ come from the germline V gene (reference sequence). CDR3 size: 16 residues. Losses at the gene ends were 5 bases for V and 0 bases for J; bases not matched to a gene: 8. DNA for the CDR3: TGTGCCAGCAGCGGGGGCCCGACAGGGGTGAACACTGAAGCTTTCTTT. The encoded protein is CASSGGPTGVNTEAFF.

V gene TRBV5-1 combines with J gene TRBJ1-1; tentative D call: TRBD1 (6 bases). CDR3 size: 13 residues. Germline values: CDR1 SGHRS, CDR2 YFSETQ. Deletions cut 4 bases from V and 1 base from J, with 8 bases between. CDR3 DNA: TGCGCCAGCAGCACGGGACAGAACACTGAAGCTTTCTTT. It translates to CASSTGQNTEAFF.

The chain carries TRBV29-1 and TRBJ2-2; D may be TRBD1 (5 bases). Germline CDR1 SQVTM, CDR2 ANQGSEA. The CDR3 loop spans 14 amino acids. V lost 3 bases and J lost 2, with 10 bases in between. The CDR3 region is CSVDVQGNTGELFF. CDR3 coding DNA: TGCAGCGTTGACGTTCAGGGTAACACCGGGGAGCTGTTTTTT.

For the CDR3, the DNA is TGTGCCAGCAGCTTGGACGGGGGAGGGACAGATACGCAGTATTTT. Residues: CASSLDGGGTDTQYF. V gene TRBV5-8 combines with J gene TRBJ2-3; 7 bases are a match to TRBD2. The length of the CDR3 is 15 residues. Germline trimming cut 0 bases from V and 3 bases from J; bases unmatched to any gene: 4. Germline V gene lookup returns CDR1 SGHTS and CDR2 YDEGEE.

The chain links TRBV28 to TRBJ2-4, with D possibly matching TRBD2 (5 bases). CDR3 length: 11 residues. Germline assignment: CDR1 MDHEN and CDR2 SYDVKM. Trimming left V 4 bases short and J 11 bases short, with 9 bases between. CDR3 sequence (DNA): TGTGCCAGCAGTTCGCCGGGGTTTCAGTACTTC. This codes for CASSSPGFQYF.

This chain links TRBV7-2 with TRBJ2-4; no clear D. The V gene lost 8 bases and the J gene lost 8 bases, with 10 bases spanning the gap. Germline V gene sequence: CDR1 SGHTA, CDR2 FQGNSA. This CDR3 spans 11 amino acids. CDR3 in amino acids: CASRQWYIQYF. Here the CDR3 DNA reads TGTGCCAGCCGGCAGTGGTACATTCAGTACTTC. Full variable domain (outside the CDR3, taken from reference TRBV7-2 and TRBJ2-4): GAGVSQSPSNKVTEKGKDVELRCDPISGHTALYWYRQSLGQGLEFLIYFQGNSAPDKSGLPSDRFSAERTGGSVSTLTIQRTQQEDSAVYLCASRQWYIQYFGAGTRLSVL.

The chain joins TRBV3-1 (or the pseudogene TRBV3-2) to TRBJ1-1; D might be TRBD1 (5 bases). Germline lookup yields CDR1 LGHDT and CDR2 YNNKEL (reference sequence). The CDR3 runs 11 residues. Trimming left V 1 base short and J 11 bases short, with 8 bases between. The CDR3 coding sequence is TGTGCCAGCAGCCAAGCGGACACGGCTTTCTTT. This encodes CASSQADTAFF.

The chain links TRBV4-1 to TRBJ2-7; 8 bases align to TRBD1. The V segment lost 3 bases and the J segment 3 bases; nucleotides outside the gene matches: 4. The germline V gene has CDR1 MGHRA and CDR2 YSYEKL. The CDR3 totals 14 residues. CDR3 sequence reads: CASSQIGQGYEQYF. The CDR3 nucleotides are TGCGCCAGCAGCCAGATCGGACAGGGCTACGAGCAGTACTTC.

Here the CDR3 DNA reads TGTGCCAGCAGTTACTCGCGACGTAACGAGACCCAGTACTTC. This encodes CASSYSRRNETQYF. V usage is TRBV6-6 and J usage is TRBJ2-5; D unclear. In germline, CDR1 is MNHNY, CDR2 SVGAGI (reference sequence). V lost 0 bases, J lost 5 bases, and 10 bases lay in between. The CDR3 consists of 14 residues.

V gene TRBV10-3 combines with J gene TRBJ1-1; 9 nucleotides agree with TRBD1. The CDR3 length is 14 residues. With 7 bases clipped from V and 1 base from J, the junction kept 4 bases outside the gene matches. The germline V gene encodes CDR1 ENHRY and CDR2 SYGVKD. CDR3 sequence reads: CAIKDRGRNTEAFF. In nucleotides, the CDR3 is TGTGCCATCAAGGACAGGGGAAGGAACACTGAAGCTTTCTTT.

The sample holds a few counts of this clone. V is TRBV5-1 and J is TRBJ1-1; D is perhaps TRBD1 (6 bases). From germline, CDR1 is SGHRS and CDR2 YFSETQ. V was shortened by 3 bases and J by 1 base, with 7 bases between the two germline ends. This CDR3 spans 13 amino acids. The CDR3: CASSSGQNTEAFF. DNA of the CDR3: TGCGCCAGCAGCTCGGGACAGAACACTGAAGCTTTCTTT.

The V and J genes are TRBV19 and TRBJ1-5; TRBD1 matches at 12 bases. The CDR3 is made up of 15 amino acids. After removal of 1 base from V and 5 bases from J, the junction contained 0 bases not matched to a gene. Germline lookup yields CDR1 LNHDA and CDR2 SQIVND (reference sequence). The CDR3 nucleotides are TGTGCCAGTAGTATAGGGGACAGGGGGCATCAGCCCCAGCATTTT. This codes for CASSIGDRGHQPQHF.

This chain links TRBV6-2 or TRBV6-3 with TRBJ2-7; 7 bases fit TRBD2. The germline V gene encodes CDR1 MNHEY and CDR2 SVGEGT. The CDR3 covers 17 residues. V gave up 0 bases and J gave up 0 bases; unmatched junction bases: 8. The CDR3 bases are TGTGCCAGCAGTTACTCCCGGGCTAGCGGCTTCTCCTACGAGCAGTACTTC. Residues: CASSYSRASGFSYEQYF.